This T cell receptor beta chain was found in a study of cytomegalovirus exposure and HLA in healthy donors (dated by TCRdb to about 2017). Some background on the complete study: In an earlier analysis of several hundred of the donors, 276 Gb of sequence data and 90 million to 120 million unique TCR beta sequences from 150 million to 200 million T cells were reported. Among under 450 genotyped donors of the cohort, an average of approximately 240,000 unique TCR beta nucleotide sequences were sequenced per donor, around 20% of them non-productive. All discovery cohort repertoires had been generated on a single sequencing platform. A later genetic analysis used genome-wide SNP genotypes for about 65% of the 666 donors, treating that subset as a discovery cohort. HLA typing included class I and class II loci at four-digit resolution. The number of donors typed differed by locus, with roughly 620-630 for A, B, C, DRB1 and DQB1, over 500 for DQA1, 600 to 610 for DPA1, and some 450 for DPB1. The study aimed to test whether cataloging public T cell receptors could reveal signatures of past pathogen exposure. A separate validation cohort of 100 to 150 different subjects was used in addition to the approximately 640-subject first cohort. Among the 398 genotyped donors, approximately 76% belonged to the genetic ancestry cluster associated with self-reported Caucasian donors. In a later analysis, previously published TCR beta repertoires from 550 to 750 donors were re-analyzed and high-resolution HLA genotyping was added so that TCR occurrence patterns could be studied. Using immunosequencing, the study profiled T cell repertoires from about 610 subjects and related those repertoires to cytomegalovirus serostatus. To decide whether each TCR beta V gene segment behaved as functional or pseudogenic, an earlier analysis of some 600 of the donors relied on high-throughput TCR beta sequencing. Alongside the repertoire data, information on donor age, sex, ethnicity and CMV serostatus was compiled. Rather than drawing on any new phenotypic data, the later analysis identified candidate immune exposures from TCR beta sequences and the way those sequences occurred across donors. An early release covering around 630 HLA-typed donors comprised about 290 gigabases of sequencing data and 85 million or so unique TCR sequences. Because of strong linkage in the cohort, roughly five DR-DQ haplotypes were treated as single units for association and clustering. To predict cytomegalovirus infection status, the study combined high-throughput TCR immunosequencing, statistical association of individual TCRs with disease status, and machine learning.

The cohort was made up of roughly 670 healthy bone marrow donors. At the time of sampling, all cohort members were nominally healthy, though unrecorded immune exposures were likely present. The donor tested CMV seronegative, placing the donor among the 350 to 400 seronegative members of the cohort. Each donor provided a peripheral blood sample, and peripheral blood mononuclear cells were used for TCR beta sequencing. Genomic DNA extraction from the blood cell samples was performed with the Qiagen DNeasy Blood Extraction Kit. Library preparation employed the immunoSEQ multiplex PCR assay. The multiplex PCR relied on a mix of 60 forward primers for TCR Vbeta segments and 13 reverse primers for TCR Jbeta segments. A multiplex PCR assay on genomic DNA amplified the CDR3 region of rearranged TCR beta genes. The amplified TCR beta libraries were sequenced on the Illumina HiSeq System as 87-base-pair reads. Turning to the authors' computational methods: A later analysis counted tens of millions of unique TCR beta chains across the approximately 700 repertoires, and 10 million to 12 million of these chains were shared by at least two donors. A nearest-neighbor algorithm error-corrected the raw reads and collapsed the reads into unique sequences, merging closely related sequences to remove PCR and sequencing errors. Alignment of CDR3 sequences to IMGT reference sequences was used to assign V, D and J gene segments. For a sequence to be retained, a match of at least six nucleotides to both a V gene segment and a J gene segment was required. A rearrangement was called productive if the CDR3 had no stop codons and remained in frame with V and J, and every other rearrangement was called non-productive. CDR3 was defined by IMGT convention, running from the second conserved V-encoded cysteine to the conserved J-encoded phenylalanine. In an earlier analysis of around 640 of the donors, sequences lacking an unambiguous match to a single V gene segment were excluded. In an earlier analysis of 500 to 750 of the donors, V segments were called functional above 56.7% productive rearrangements and were called segregating when the between-donor standard deviation exceeded 5%. A statistical classification framework was built for diagnosing cytomegalovirus status from the catalog of TCR beta chain sequences. In a later analysis, V and J genes were assigned by comparing TCR nucleotide sequences against IMGT/GENE-DB human TR gene sequences. Using the TCRdist pipeline, a later analysis assigned CDR3 sequences along with most-parsimonious VDJ recombination scenarios. A later analysis defined each TCR beta chain by its CDR3 amino acid sequence plus V-gene family, and excluded reads lacking a unique V-gene family. A later analysis removed roughly 590 highly shared, low-generation-probability nucleotide sequences to deal with suspected cross-contamination and a sequencing artifact. In a later analysis, a clonal expansion index for each public chain was calculated from normalized within-repertoire ranks of inferred template counts. A later analysis computed generation probabilities with a VDJ recombination model fitted to out-of-frame rearrangements, and checked the results against IGoR. A later analysis scored TCR-TCR, TCR-HLA and TCR-CMV co-occurrence with hypergeometric tests, applying a repertoire-size bias correction to TCR pairs. In a later analysis, false discovery rates were estimated by permuting HLA or CMV assignments 20 times. In a later analysis, co-occurring TCRs were grouped using DBSCAN, with TCRdist sequence similarity added in when clustering inside HLA-allele-positive subsets. For co-occurrence clustering, repertoires with fewer than 30,000 or more than 120,000 public chains were excluded, along with about five repertoires with anomalous nucleotide sharing. This immuneACCESS table, as held by TCRdb, lists in-frame sequences with V and J called but not all clones. Of the missing ones, under half trace to an unresolved V gene in checked studies; the others have no known cause. The V and J calls and clone size come from that table; D and trimming were worked out from the DNA. Counted in this sample were 200,000 to 250,000 clones; 75% to 85% of them appeared once. The ten most abundant clones make up 2.7% of the sample.

Study-level results and caveats: A total of fewer than 200 TCR beta chains were listed by the study as associated with cytomegalovirus. Several of the top co-occurrence clusters appeared to be linked to parvovirus B19, influenza, CMV and Epstein-Barr virus, according to a later analysis. An association between a missense DCLRE1C variant and V-gene and J-gene trimming of TCR beta chains was found in a later genetic analysis and replicated in an independent cohort. When HLA alleles, especially DR and DQ, strongly co-occurred, TCR associations were difficult to assign to individual alleles. Most CMV-associated TCR beta chains appeared to be HLA-restricted in a later analysis, and the HLA associations seemed to be driven largely by CMV exposure. In vitro tests confirmed that a few of the cytomegalovirus-associated TCR beta chains recognize cytomegalovirus antigens. According to a later analysis, TCR association rates differed among HLA loci, with DRB1 alleles showing the most associated TCRs and HLA-C alleles showing the fewest. In a later analysis, HLA-associated TCR beta chains showed more clonal expansion and lower generation probabilities than non-associated chains that were equally common. A further reported finding was that TCR beta sequences accurately predicted the HLA-A and HLA-B alleles for most subjects in the first cohort. A later analysis associated 16,951 TCR beta sequences with specific HLA alleles at a false discovery rate of 0.05. An earlier analysis of approximately 500 of the donors showed that most TCR beta V segments appeared in productive rearrangements either about 87% or about 30% of the time, which broadly matched IMGT annotations. A group of highly shared sequence variants was considered likely to be a technical artifact of the sequencing pipeline. In a later genetic analysis, fewer N-insertions in productive TCRs were reported among donors in an Asian-associated ancestry cluster than the approximately 630-donor mean. According to the authors, the approach could potentially be generalized to other disease states and immunological phenotypes. Sequencing depth was assumed to be roughly uniform across donors in the presence/absence analyses, though that assumption may not hold. Because HLA typing was missing for some donors at each locus, association tests included only the typed subset. In both the original and validation cohorts, the classifier was reported to diagnose cytomegalovirus status with high specificity and sensitivity. Linkage disequilibrium might explain the correlated functional status among segregating V segments, but an unknown experimental factor could not be excluded. For the cohort, immune exposure information was limited to CMV serostatus. This cohort had only TCR beta chains sequenced, and the lack of alpha or paired-chain data limited which features could be detected. Fewer than 20 rarely observed V segments, including chromosome 9 orphons, were excluded from the earlier analysis of 550 to 700 of the donors because counts were too low. Most TCR sequences were observed very rarely across donors, whereas some public TCRs were present in many individuals.

In regard to this clone: Its target antigen remains unknown. Qualities for individual bases were not recorded, and no much larger clone is one base off.

Sequencing input: PBMCs. The TCR sequence derives from a woman aged 40 to 49 in good health and CMV-seronegative.

The CDR3 region has the sequence CASSLSGQTYGYTF. The nucleotide sequence is given as TGTGCCAGCAGCTTATCGGGACAGACCTATGGCTACACCTTC. Rearrangement joined TRBV7-2 to TRBJ1-2; TRBD1 agrees with 7 junctional bases. From cysteine to phenylalanine, the CDR3 is 14 amino acids long. The retained sequence is limited to the CDR3, 42 bases, with the frame set at the first base. Clipping removes 2 bases from V and 4 bases from J, with 4 as the unmatched junction base count. Sequences SGHTA (CDR1) and FQGNSA (CDR2) are obtained from the germline V gene.